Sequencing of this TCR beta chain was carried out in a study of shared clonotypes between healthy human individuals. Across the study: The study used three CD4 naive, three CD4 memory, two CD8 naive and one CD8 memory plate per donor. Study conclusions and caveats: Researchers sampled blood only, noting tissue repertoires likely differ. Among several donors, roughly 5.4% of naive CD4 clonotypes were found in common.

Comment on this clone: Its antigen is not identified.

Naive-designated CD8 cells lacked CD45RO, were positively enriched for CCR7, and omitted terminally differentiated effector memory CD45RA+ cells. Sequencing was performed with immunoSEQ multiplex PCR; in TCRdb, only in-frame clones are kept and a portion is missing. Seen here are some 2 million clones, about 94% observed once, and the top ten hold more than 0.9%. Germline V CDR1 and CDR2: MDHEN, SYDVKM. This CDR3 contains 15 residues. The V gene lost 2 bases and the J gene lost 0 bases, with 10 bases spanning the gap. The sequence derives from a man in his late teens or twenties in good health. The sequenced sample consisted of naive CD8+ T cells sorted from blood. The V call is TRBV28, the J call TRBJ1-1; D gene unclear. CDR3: CASSLVLGLNTEAFF. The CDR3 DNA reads TGTGCCAGCAGTTTAGTTTTAGGTCTGAACACTGAAGCTTTCTTT.